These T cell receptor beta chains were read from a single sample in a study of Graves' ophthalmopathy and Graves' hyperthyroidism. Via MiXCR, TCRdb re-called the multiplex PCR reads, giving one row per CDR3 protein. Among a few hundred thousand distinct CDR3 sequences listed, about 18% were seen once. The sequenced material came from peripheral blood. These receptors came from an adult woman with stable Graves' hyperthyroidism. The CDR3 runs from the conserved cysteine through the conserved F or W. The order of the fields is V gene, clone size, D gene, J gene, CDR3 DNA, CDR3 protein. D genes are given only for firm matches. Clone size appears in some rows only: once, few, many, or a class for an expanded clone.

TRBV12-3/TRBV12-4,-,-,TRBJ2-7,TGTGCCAGCAGTTTACATGAGGGGACCTACGAGCAGTACTTC,CASSLHEGTYEQYF
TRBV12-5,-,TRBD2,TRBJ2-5,TGTGCTAGTGGTGACCTAATAGCGGGAGCAGGGGAGACCCAGTACTTC,CASGDLIAGAGETQYF
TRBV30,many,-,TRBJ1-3,TGTGCCTGGAGTACAACAGCGGCGGGCGGAAACACCATATATTTT,CAWSTTAAGGNTIYF
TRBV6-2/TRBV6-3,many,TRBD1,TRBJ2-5,TGTGCCAGCAGTTCGCATCGGACAGGCGGGGAGACCCAGTACTTC,CASSSHRTGGETQYF
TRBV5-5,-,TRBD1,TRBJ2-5,TGTGCCAGCAGCTCGCGGACAGGGAGAGGGGAGACCCAGTACTTC,CASSSRTGRGETQYF
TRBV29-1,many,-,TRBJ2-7,TGCAGCGTACAGGATCGCTCCTACGAGCAGTACTTC,CSVQDRSYEQYF
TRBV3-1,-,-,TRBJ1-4,TGTGCCAGCAGCTACGGACATCTTGGTGAAAAACTGCTTTTT,CASSYGHLGEKLLF
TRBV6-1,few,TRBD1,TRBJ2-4,TGTGCCAGCAGTCCGCGACAGGGATCAGCAGCCAAAAACATTCAGTACTTC,CASSPRQGSAAKNIQYF
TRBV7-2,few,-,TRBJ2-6,TGTGCCAGCAGCTTAGCCCTGGGGCAGGGGGCCAACGTCCTGACTTTC,CASSLALGQGANVLTF
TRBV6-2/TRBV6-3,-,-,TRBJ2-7,TGTGCCAGCAGTTACGGTTGGACAGGACTATACGATCAGTACTTC,CASSYGWTGLYDQYF
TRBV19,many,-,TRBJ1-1,TGTGCCAGTAGAGACGGGAACACTGAAGCTTTCTTT,CASRDGNTEAFF
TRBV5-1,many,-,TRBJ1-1,TGCGCCAGCAGACCAACCGGGGGGTTGGCGACCAACACTGAAGCTTTCTTT,CASRPTGGLATNTEAFF
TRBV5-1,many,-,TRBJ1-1,TGCGCCAGCAGCTTGGCGGGGGTAGGGACTGAAGCTTTCTTT,CASSLAGVGTEAFF
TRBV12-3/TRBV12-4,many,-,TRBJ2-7,TGTGCCAGCAGCCCCCTCGTCGGGTACGAGCAGTACTTC,CASSPLVGYEQYF
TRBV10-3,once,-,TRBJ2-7,TGTGCCATCAGTGAGCCGGGGACCTACGAGCAGTACTTC,CAISEPGTYEQYF
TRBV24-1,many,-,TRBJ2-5,TGTGCCACCAGTGTCGCCTCATCAGGGGGGTCGTGGGAGACCCAGTACTTC,CATSVASSGGSWETQYF
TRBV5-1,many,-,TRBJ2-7,TGCGCCAGCAGCTCGAACCAGCAGGAGCAGTACTTC,CASSSNQQEQYF
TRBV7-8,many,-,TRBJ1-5,TGTGCCAGCAGCTTAGCCCCGGGAAATCAGCCCCAGCATTTT,CASSLAPGNQPQHF
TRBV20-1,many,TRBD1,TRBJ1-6,TGCAGTGCTAATTCGGGACAGGGAATCAATTCACCCCTCCACTTT,CSANSGQGINSPLHF
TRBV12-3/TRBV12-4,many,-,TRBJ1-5,TGTGCCAGCAGTTGGGGCAGGGGATGGGATCAGCCCCAGCATTTT,CASSWGRGWDQPQHF
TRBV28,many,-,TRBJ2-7,TGTGCCAGCAGTTTAAGGGGTCCTCCCTCCTACGAGCAGTACTTC,CASSLRGPPSYEQYF
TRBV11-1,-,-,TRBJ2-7,TGTGCCAGCAGCTGGGCCGGGAAGGACACTCTCTACGAGCAGTACTTC,CASSWAGKDTLYEQYF